Each of the 6 T cell receptor beta chains below was sequenced from the same sample in a study of shared clonotypes between healthy human individuals. Libraries were prepared by immunoSEQ multiplex PCR; TCRdb keeps only in-frame clonotypes and omits some of them. Among under 2,000,000 clones listed, about 95% were seen once. As defined, naive CD8 cells were CD45RO-negative and positively selected for CCR7, with terminally differentiated effector memory CD45RA+ cells excluded. Sequenced material: naive CD8+ T cells sorted from blood. The origin of the receptors is a man aged 18 to 30 in good health.

The chain recombines TRBV9 with TRBJ2-2, with D perhaps matching TRBD1 (5 bases). Germline CDR1 and CDR2: SGDLS and YYNGEE. The CDR3 is 16 residues long. V lost 0 bases and J 5 bases, leaving 14 bases between the germline ends. Here the CDR3 reads CASSVAGRAGTGELFF. CDR3 DNA: TGTGCCAGCAGCGTAGCGGGCAGGGCTGGTACCGGGGAGCTGTTTTTT.

CDR3 sequence reads: CATSRAQESSYGYTF. CDR3 DNA sequence: TGTGCCACCAGCAGAGCCCAGGAAAGTTCCTATGGCTACACCTTC. The J gene is TRBJ1-2, the V gene TRBV15; D not certain. This CDR3 contains 15 residues. V lost 1 base and J 4 bases, leaving 13 bases between the germline ends. CDR1 and CDR2 from the germline V gene are LNHNV and YYDKDF (reference sequence).

CDR3: CASSPTRQPYEQYF. The CDR3 DNA follows: TGTGCCAGCAGCCCTACTCGACAGCCTTACGAGCAGTACTTC. V gene TRBV6-5 combines with J gene TRBJ2-7; possibly TRBD1 for D (5 bases). CDR3 length: 14 residues. Trimming left V 6 bases short and J 4 bases short, with 16 bases between. CDR1 and CDR2 (germline): MNHEY, SVGAGI.

This sequence joins TRBV5-5 and TRBJ2-7; TRBD1 matches at 7 bases. The CDR3 sequence is 12 residues long. V trimming: 3 bases; J trimming: 4 bases; junction bases outside the gene matches: 1. The germline CDR1 and CDR2 sequences are SGHKS and YYEKEE (reference sequence). The CDR3 DNA reads as TGTGCCAGCAGCTCACAGGGGTACGAGCAGTACTTC. Translating gives CASSSQGYEQYF.

The chain joins TRBV6-6 to TRBJ1-1; D unclear. The CDR3 length is 15 residues. V lost 7 bases, J lost 0 bases, and 15 bases lay in between. Germline lookup yields CDR1 MNHNY and CDR2 SVGAGI (reference sequence). CDR3 residues: CASNLWVGLNTEAFF. CDR3 DNA: TGTGCCAGCAACCTCTGGGTCGGCCTGAACACTGAAGCTTTCTTT.

The gene calls are TRBV30 and TRBJ2-2; D is possibly TRBD1 (6 bases). The germline V and J ends were trimmed by 2 bases and 5 bases, with 15 bases remaining between them. The CDR3 consists of 15 residues. Germline V CDR1 and CDR2: GTSNPN, SVGIG (reference sequence). Here the CDR3 reads CAWSPTGLGTGELFF. The CDR3 nucleotides read TGTGCCTGGAGTCCCACAGGGTTAGGAACCGGGGAGCTGTTTTTT.